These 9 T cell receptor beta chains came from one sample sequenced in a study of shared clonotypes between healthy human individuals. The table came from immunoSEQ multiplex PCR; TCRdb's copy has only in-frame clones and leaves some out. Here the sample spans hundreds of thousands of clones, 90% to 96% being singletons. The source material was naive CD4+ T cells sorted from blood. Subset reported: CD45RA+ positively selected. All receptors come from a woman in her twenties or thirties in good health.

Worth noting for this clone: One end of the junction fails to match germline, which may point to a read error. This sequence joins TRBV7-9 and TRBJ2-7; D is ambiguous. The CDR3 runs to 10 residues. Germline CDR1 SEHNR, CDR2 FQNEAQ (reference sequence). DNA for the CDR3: TGTGCCAGCAGCTCCTTCGAGCAGTACTTC. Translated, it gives CASSSFEQYF.

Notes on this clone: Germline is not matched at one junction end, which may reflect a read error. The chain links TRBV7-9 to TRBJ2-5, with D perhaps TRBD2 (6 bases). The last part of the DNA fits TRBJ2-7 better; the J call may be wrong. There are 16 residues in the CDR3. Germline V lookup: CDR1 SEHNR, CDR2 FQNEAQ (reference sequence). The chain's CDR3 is CASSPGRASVSSEQYF. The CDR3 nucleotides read TGTGCCAGCAGCCCCGGTCGGGCTAGCGTCTCCTCCGAGCAGTACTTC.

In nucleotides, the CDR3 is TGCGCCAGCGGGACAGGGGGCGGGGAGACCCAGTACTTC. Its protein product is CASGTGGGETQYF. The V call is TRBV5-1, the J call TRBJ2-5; the match to TRBD1 covers 12 bases. CDR1 and CDR2 (germline): SGHRS, YFSETQ. Losses at the gene ends were 7 bases for V and 5 bases for J; bases not matched to a gene: 3. This CDR3 is 13 amino acids long.

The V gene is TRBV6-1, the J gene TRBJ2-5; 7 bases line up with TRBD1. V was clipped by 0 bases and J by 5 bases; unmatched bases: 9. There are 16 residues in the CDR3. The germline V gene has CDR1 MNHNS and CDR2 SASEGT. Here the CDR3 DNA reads TGTGCCAGCAGTGAAGCGTCGGCAGGGGGTTGGGAGACCCAGTACTTC. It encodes CASSEASAGGWETQYF.

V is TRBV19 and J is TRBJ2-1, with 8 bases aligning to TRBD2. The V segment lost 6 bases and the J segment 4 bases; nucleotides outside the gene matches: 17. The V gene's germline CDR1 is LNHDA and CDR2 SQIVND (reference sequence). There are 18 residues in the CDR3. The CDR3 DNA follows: TGTGCCAGTAGCCATGTTGGGGGGCTAGCGGGCATATACAATGAGCAGTTCTTC. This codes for CASSHVGGLAGIYNEQFF.

The CDR3 reads CSVVWGSNQPQHF. CDR3 nucleotides: TGCAGCGTTGTATGGGGAAGCAATCAGCCCCAGCATTTT. The rearrangement uses TRBV29-1 and TRBJ1-5; no firm D call. The germline CDR1 and CDR2 sequences are SQVTM and ANQGSEA. CDR3 size: 13 residues. V lost 4 bases to trimming and J lost 1 base, with 8 bases between them.

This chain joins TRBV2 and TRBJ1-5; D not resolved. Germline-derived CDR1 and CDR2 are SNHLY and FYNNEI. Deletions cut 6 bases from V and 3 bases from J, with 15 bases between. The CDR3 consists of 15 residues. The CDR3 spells CASRMTQSSNQPQHF. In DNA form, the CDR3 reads TGTGCCAGCAGAATGACTCAGAGTTCCAATCAGCCCCAGCATTTT. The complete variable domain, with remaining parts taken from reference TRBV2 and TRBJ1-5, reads EPEVTQTPSHQVTQMGQEVILRCVPISNHLYFYWYRQILGQKVEFLVSFYNNEISEKSEIFDDQFSVERPDGSNFTLKIRSTKLEDSAMYFCASRMTQSSNQPQHFGDGTRLSIL.

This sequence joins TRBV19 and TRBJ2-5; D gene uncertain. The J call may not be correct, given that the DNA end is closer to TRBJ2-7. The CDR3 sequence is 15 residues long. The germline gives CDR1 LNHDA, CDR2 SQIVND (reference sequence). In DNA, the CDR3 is TGTGCCAGTAGTATAGATTCACATCCCATCAACGAGCAGTACTTC. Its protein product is CASSIDSHPINEQYF.

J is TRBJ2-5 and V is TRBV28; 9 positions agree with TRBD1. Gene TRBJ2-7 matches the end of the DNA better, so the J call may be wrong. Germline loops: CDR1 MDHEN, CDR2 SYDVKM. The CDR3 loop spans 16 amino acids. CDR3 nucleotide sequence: TGTGCCAGCAGTCTCCTCTCGACAGGGGGACGAGTCGAGCAGTACTTC. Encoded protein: CASSLLSTGGRVEQYF.